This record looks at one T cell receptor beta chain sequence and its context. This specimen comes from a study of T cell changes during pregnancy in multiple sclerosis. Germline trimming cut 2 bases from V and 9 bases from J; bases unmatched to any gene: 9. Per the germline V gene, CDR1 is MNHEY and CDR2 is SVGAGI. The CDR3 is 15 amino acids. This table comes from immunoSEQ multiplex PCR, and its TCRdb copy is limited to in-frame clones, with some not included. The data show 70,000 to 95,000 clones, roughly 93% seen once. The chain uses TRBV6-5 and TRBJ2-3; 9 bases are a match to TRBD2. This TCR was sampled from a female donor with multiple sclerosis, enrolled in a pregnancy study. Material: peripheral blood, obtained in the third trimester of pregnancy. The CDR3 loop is CASSYGGGRAGTQYF. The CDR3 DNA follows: TGTGCCAGCAGTTACGGGGGCGGGAGGGCCGGGACGCAGTATTTT.